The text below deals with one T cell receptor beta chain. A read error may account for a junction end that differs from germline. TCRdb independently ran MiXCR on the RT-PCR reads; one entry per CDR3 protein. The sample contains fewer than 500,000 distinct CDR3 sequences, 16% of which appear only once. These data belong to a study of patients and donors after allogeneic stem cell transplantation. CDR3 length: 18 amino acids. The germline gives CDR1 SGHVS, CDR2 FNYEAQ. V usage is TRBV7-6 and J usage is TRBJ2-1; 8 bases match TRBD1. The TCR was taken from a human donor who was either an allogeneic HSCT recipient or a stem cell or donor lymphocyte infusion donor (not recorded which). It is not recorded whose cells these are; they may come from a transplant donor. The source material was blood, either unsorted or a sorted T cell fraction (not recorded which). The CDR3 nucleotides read TGTTCCAGCAGCTTGGACAGGGTTAAATTCAGCTCCTACAATGAGCAGTTCTTC. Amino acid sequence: CSSSLDRVKFSSYNEQFF.